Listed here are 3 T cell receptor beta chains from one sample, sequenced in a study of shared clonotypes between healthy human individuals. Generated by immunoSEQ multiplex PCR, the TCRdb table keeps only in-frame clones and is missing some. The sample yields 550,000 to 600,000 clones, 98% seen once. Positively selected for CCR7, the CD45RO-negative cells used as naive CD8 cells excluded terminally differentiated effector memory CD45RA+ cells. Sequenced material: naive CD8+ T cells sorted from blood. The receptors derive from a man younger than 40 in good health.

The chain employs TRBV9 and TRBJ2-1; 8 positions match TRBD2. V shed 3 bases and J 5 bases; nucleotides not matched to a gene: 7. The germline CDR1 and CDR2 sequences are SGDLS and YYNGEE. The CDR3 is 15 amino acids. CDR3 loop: CASSAVTSVHNEQFF. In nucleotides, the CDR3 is TGTGCCAGCAGCGCCGTGACTAGCGTTCACAATGAGCAGTTCTTC.

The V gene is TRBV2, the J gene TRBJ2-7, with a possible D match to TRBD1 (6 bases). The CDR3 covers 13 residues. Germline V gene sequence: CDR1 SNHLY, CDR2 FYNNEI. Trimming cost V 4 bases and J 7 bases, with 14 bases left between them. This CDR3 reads CASSGTKRGEQYF. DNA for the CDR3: TGTGCCAGCAGTGGAACCAAGAGGGGGGAGCAGTACTTC. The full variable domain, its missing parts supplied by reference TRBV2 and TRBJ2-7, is EPEVTQTPSHQVTQMGQEVILRCVPISNHLYFYWYRQILGQKVEFLVSFYNNEISEKSEIFDDQFSVERPDGSNFTLKIRSTKLEDSAMYFCASSGTKRGEQYFGPGTRLTVT.

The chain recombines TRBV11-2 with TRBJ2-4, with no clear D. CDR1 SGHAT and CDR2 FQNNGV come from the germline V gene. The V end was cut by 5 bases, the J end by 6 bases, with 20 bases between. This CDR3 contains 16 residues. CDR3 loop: CASSPRRSGRGNIQYF. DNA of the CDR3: TGTGCCAGCAGCCCCCGTCGGTCCGGGCGCGGAAACATTCAGTACTTC.